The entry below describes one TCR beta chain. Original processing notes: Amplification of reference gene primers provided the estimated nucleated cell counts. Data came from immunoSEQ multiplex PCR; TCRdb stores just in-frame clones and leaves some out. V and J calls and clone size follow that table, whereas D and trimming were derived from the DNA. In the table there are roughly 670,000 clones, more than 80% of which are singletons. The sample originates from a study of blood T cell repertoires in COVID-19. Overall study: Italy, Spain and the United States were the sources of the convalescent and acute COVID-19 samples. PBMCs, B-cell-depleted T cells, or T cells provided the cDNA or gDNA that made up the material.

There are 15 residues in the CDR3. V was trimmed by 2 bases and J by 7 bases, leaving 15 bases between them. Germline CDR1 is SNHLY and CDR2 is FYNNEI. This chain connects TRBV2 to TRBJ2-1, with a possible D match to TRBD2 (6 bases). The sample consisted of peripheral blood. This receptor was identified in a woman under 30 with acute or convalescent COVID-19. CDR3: CASSERAGFRNEQFF. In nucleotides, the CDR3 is TGTGCCAGCAGTGAAAGGGCGGGGTTTAGGAATGAGCAGTTCTTC.